These 30 T cell receptor beta chains share one sample of origin, sequenced in a study of blood T cell repertoires in COVID-19. The repertoire was sequenced with immunoSEQ multiplex PCR; TCRdb's copy has only in-frame clones and lacks some. The profile shows around 260,000 clones, around 87% of them singletons. The sequenced sample consisted of peripheral blood. Receptors were obtained from a woman between 50 and 59 years old with acute or convalescent COVID-19.

The rearrangement links TRBV7-2 to TRBJ1-6, with D possibly TRBD1 on 5 matching bases. Germline V gene lookup returns CDR1 SGHTA and CDR2 FQGNSA. CDR3 length: 15 amino acids. The V and J ends lost 3 bases and 4 bases respectively, with 10 bases between them. CDR3 nucleotides: TGTGCCAGCAGCTTTCAGCAGGGATATAATTCACCCCTCCACTTT. This translates into CASSFQQGYNSPLHF.

V gene TRBV2 combines with J gene TRBJ2-7, with TRBD2 matching 7 bases. Germline V lookup: CDR1 SNHLY, CDR2 FYNNEI. The V gene end was trimmed by 5 bases and the J gene end by 2 bases; junction bases not matched to a gene: 9. The CDR3 runs to 15 residues. The CDR3 loop reads CASSPSLAATYEQYF. CDR3 DNA sequence: TGTGCCAGCAGTCCAAGCCTAGCGGCTACCTACGAGCAGTACTTC.

V is TRBV28 and J is TRBJ1-6; 7 bases are shared with TRBD1. Germline values: CDR1 MDHEN, CDR2 SYDVKM. The CDR3 extends over 18 amino acids. Losses at the gene ends were 6 bases for V and 10 bases for J; bases not matched to a gene: 21. DNA for the CDR3: TGTGCCAGCAGAGTGGGGTGGGTTAACAGGGGTGGAGAGTCACCCCTCCACTTT. Its protein product is CASRVGWVNRGGESPLHF.

The chain joins TRBV5-4 to TRBJ2-7; D not resolved. V lost 0 bases and J 0 bases, leaving 13 bases between the germline ends. CDR1 SGHNT and CDR2 YYREEE come from the germline V gene (reference sequence). The CDR3 runs 16 residues. The CDR3 DNA sequence: TGTGCCAGCAGCTTGGCTTCCGCGCCGGTCTCCTACGAGCAGTACTTC. Protein sequence: CASSLASAPVSYEQYF. The variable domain in full, completed from reference TRBV5-4 and TRBJ2-7, reads ETGVTQSPTHLIKTRGQQVTLRCSSQSGHNTVSWYQQALGQGPQFIFQYYREEENGRGNFPPRFSGLQFPNYSSELNVNALELDDSALYLCASSLASAPVSYEQYFGPGTRLTVT.

This clone is a singleton in its sample. The J gene is TRBJ1-2, the V gene TRBV4-1, with 7 positions matching TRBD1. Germline V gives CDR1 MGHRA, CDR2 YSYEKL. CDR3 length: 17 amino acids. V dropped 2 bases and J dropped 6; count of bases not matched to a gene: 15. The CDR3 here is CASSQSAGQGGQHGYTF. The CDR3 nucleotides read TGCGCCAGCAGCCAAAGTGCCGGGCAGGGGGGACAACATGGCTACACCTTC.

V and J are TRBV15 and TRBJ2-1, with no clear D. The CDR3 sequence is 14 residues long. The V end lost 0 bases, the J end lost 7 bases, and 10 bases lay between the germline ends. Germline-derived CDR1 and CDR2 are LNHNV and YYDKDF (reference sequence). The CDR3, as DNA: TGTGCCACCAGCAGAGATCCGGGTTGGAATGAGCAGTTCTTC. Translated: CATSRDPGWNEQFF.

This chain joins TRBV30 and TRBJ1-2; TRBD1 is a possible D gene (6 bases). Germline V CDR1 and CDR2: GTSNPN, SVGIG (reference sequence). Trimming pared 3 bases from V and 5 bases from J, leaving 19 bases between. CDR3 length equals 15 residues. The CDR3 loop is CAWSLSRGQLYGYTF. CDR3 nucleotide sequence: TGTGCCTGGAGCCTATCCCGTGGACAGCTATATGGCTACACCTTC. The full variable domain, in which reference TRBV30 and TRBJ1-2 provide the parts outside the CDR3, is SQTIHQWPATLVQPVGSPLSLECTVEGTSNPNLYWYRQAAGRGLQLLFYSVGIGQISSEVPQNLSASRPQDRQFILSSKKLLLSDSGFYLCAWSLSRGQLYGYTFGSGTRLTVV.

This chain uses TRBV7-2 with TRBJ2-7; D is possibly TRBD1 (6 bases). Germline V gene lookup returns CDR1 SGHTA and CDR2 FQGNSA. This CDR3 spans 14 amino acids. V lost 2 bases, J lost 1 base, and 9 bases lay in between. The CDR3 DNA sequence: TGTGCCAGCAGCTTATGGACAGTTTCCTACGAGCAGTACTTC. Its translation: CASSLWTVSYEQYF.

The CDR3 region is CAWRGANYGYTF. The DNA for the CDR3 is TGTGCCTGGAGAGGAGCTAACTATGGCTACACCTTC. This rearrangement joins TRBV30 to TRBJ1-2; D unresolved. Trimming took off 3 bases at V and 0 bases at J, with 5 bases between the two ends. The germline CDR1 and CDR2 sequences are GTSNPN and SVGIG (reference sequence). The CDR3 totals 12 residues.

The rearrangement uses TRBV6-1 and TRBJ2-1, with TRBD1 identical over 9 bases. Per the germline V gene, CDR1 is MNHNS and CDR2 is SASEGT. After removal of 2 bases from V and 3 bases from J, the junction contained 8 bases not matched to a gene. The CDR3 runs 17 residues. The CDR3: CASSEPGTGLFYNEQFF. As DNA, the CDR3 is TGTGCCAGCAGTGAACCTGGGACAGGGTTATTCTACAATGAGCAGTTCTTC.

This clone has only a few counts. The chain employs TRBV7-9 and TRBJ1-2, with 7 positions matching TRBD1. Trimming took 1 base from V and 1 from J; bases not matched to a gene: 6. The CDR3 is 16 amino acids. Germline assignment: CDR1 SEHNR and CDR2 FQNEAQ (reference sequence). CDR3 amino acids: CASSLDKGALNYGYTF. The CDR3 coding sequence is TGTGCCAGCAGCTTAGACAAGGGGGCGCTTAACTATGGCTACACCTTC. The variable domain in full, completed from reference TRBV7-9 and TRBJ1-2, reads DTGVSQNPRHKITKRGQNVTFRCDPISEHNRLYWYRQTLGQGPEFLTYFQNEAQLEKSRLLSDRFSAERPKGSFSTLEIQRTEQGDSAMYLCASSLDKGALNYGYTFGSGTRLTVV.

The rearrangement uses TRBV30 and TRBJ1-2, with 11 positions matching TRBD1. Trimming cost V 4 bases and J 4 bases; bases outside gene matches: 2. CDR1 and CDR2 (germline): GTSNPN, SVGIG (reference sequence). The CDR3 consists of 13 residues. The CDR3 region has the DNA TGTGCCTGGATGGACAGGGGGCCCTATGGCTACACCTTC. Encoded protein: CAWMDRGPYGYTF.

The CDR3 here is CASSLAQGHQETQYF. DNA of the CDR3: TGTGCCAGCAGCTTAGCTCAGGGTCACCAAGAGACCCAGTACTTC. This chain uses TRBV7-8 with TRBJ2-5; a possible D gene is TRBD1 (5 bases). The CDR3 spans 15 residues. Per the germline V gene, CDR1 is SGHVS and CDR2 is FQNEAQ. Trimming cost V 0 bases and J 0 bases, with 8 bases left between them.

The CDR3: CASSPSQSGANVLTF. The CDR3 DNA reads TGTGCCAGCTCACCATCCCAGTCTGGGGCCAACGTCCTGACTTTC. The gene calls are TRBV18 and TRBJ2-6; D gene unclear. Germline V lookup: CDR1 KGHSH, CDR2 LQKENI. The CDR3 loop spans 15 amino acids. V lost 2 bases to trimming and J lost 1 base, with 6 bases between them.

The genes are TRBV19 and TRBJ1-2, with TRBD1 matching over 7 bases. The V segment lost 7 bases and the J segment 0 bases; nucleotides outside the gene matches: 8. CDR1 LNHDA and CDR2 SQIVND come from the germline V gene (reference sequence). There are 15 residues in the CDR3. CDR3 nucleotide sequence: TGTGCCAGTATTACAGGGGACGCCCCTAACTATGGCTACACCTTC. Its translation: CASITGDAPNYGYTF.

The genes are TRBV7-8 and TRBJ2-5; D unclear. CDR1 SGHVS and CDR2 FQNEAQ come from the germline V gene. The length of the CDR3 is 14 residues. Trimming shortened V by 5 bases and J by 5 bases, and 15 bases separated the two germline ends. CDR3 bases: TGTGCCAGCAGCCTACTTGCAGGCCAGGAGACCCAGTACTTC. It specifies CASSLLAGQETQYF.

The CDR3, as DNA: TGTGCCAGCAGCCAACAGGACAGGGGGAGCGAGCAGTACTTC. Translating it yields CASSQQDRGSEQYF. The rearrangement joins TRBV4-2 to TRBJ2-7; 10 bases agree with TRBD1. J gave up 6 bases and V 2 bases, and 4 bases lay outside the gene matches. The CDR3 contains 14 residues. The germline V gene encodes CDR1 LGHNA and CDR2 YNFKEQ.

The chain is built from TRBV5-6 and TRBJ1-2, with TRBD1 matching over 10 bases. The trim removed 4 bases at V and 3 bases at J, leaving 3 bases unmatched. The germline V gene has CDR1 SGHDT and CDR2 YYEEEE. This CDR3 is built from 14 residues. Here the CDR3 reads CASSKTGGDYGYTF. In DNA, the CDR3 is TGTGCCAGCAGCAAGACAGGGGGCGACTATGGCTACACCTTC.

The chain is built from TRBV24-1 and TRBJ1-4; possible D gene TRBD1, 5 bases. Germline loops: CDR1 KGHDR, CDR2 SFDVKD. The CDR3 has 15 amino acids. Trimming shortened V by 4 bases and J by 8 bases, and 16 bases separated the two germline ends. The chain's CDR3 is CATSESREGYEKLFF. The CDR3 DNA follows: TGTGCCACCAGTGAGTCCAGGGAAGGGTACGAAAAACTGTTTTTT.

The CDR3 protein is CASSPYPQGYGYTF. The CDR3 bases are TGTGCCAGCAGCCCCTACCCACAGGGGTATGGCTACACCTTC. The chain links TRBV7-3 to TRBJ1-2, with 7 bases lining up with TRBD1. Germline V lookup: CDR1 SGHTA, CDR2 FQGTGA. Trimming cost V 5 bases and J 5 bases; bases outside gene matches: 8. The CDR3 covers 14 residues.

This rearrangement joins TRBV19 to TRBJ1-1; the match to TRBD1 covers 9 bases. V lost 6 bases to trimming and J lost 5 bases; unmatched junction nucleotides: 10. The CDR3 sequence is 15 residues long. The V gene's germline CDR1 is LNHDA and CDR2 SQIVND (reference sequence). CDR3 region: CASSSTGQGGTEAFF. For the CDR3, the DNA is TGTGCCAGTAGCTCAACGGGACAGGGTGGAACTGAAGCTTTCTTT.

The gene calls are TRBV28 and TRBJ1-6; D may be TRBD1 (6 bases). CDR1 is MDHEN and CDR2 is SYDVKM in the germline V gene. The V end was cut by 7 bases, the J end by 0 bases, with 16 bases between. The CDR3 sequence is 17 residues long. CDR3 DNA: TGTGCCAGCACGGATTTTCAGGGGAGCTCCTATAATTCACCCCTCCACTTT. This encodes CASTDFQGSSYNSPLHF.

This chain joins TRBV5-8 and TRBJ2-2; 10 bases align to TRBD1. V lost 4 bases, J lost 6 bases, and 9 bases stayed unmatched. Per germline, CDR1 SGHTS and CDR2 YDEGEE. The CDR3 extends over 16 amino acids. Here the CDR3 reads CASSKRQGAFAGELFF. DNA of the CDR3: TGTGCCAGCAGCAAAAGACAGGGGGCGTTTGCCGGGGAGCTGTTTTTT.

This clone occurred a few times. The V gene is TRBV27, the J gene TRBJ1-5, with a tentative D call TRBD1 (5 bases). There are 15 residues in the CDR3. Per germline, CDR1 MNHEY and CDR2 SMNVEV (reference sequence). Deletions cut 5 bases from V and 2 bases from J, with 13 bases between. CDR3 bases: TGTGCCAGCAGTGGCGTAGCGGGGGGCAATCAGCCCCAGCATTTT. Protein: CASSGVAGGNQPQHF.

The gene calls are TRBV5-1 and TRBJ2-7; 8 bases map to TRBD1. This CDR3 spans 15 amino acids. V lost 4 bases and J lost 3; bases outside the gene matches: 9. Germline loops: CDR1 SGHRS, CDR2 YFSETQ. This CDR3 reads CASSLGQGQYYEQYF. The CDR3 bases are TGCGCCAGCAGCCTAGGACAGGGCCAGTACTACGAGCAGTACTTC.

The genes are TRBV6-6 and TRBJ1-3; no clear D. The CDR3 is 13 residues long. Trimming cost V 7 bases and J 0 bases, with 7 bases left between them. CDR1 and CDR2 from the germline V gene are MNHNY and SVGAGI (reference sequence). This CDR3 is CASIRDSGNTIYF. The CDR3 region has the DNA TGTGCCAGCATTAGAGACTCTGGAAACACCATATATTTT.

The chain uses TRBV7-2 and TRBJ2-1, with a possible D match to TRBD2 (5 bases). The CDR3 is 14 residues long. The V end lost 5 bases, the J end lost 10 bases, and 18 bases lay between the germline ends. Germline V gene lookup returns CDR1 SGHTA and CDR2 FQGNSA. The CDR3 nucleotides read TGTGCCAGCAGCAACTCCGTGACTACAAGGGAGCAGTTCTTC. It specifies CASSNSVTTREQFF.

The chain carries TRBV5-6 and TRBJ2-3, with a weak D call TRBD2 (8 bases). The CDR3 is 16 amino acids. Germline V gene data show CDR1 as SGHDT and CDR2 as YYEEEE. V lost 4 bases, J lost 3 bases, and 18 bases lay in between. The CDR3 region is CASSREGTGVTDTQYF. For the CDR3, the DNA is TGTGCCAGCAGCCGGGAGGGCACAGGGGTGACAGATACGCAGTATTTT. Supplemented by reference TRBV5-6 and TRBJ2-3, the full variable domain reads DAGVTQSPTHLIKTRGQQVTLRCSPKSGHDTVSWYQQALGQGPQFIFQYYEEEERQRGNFPDRFSGHQFPNYSSELNVNALLLGDSALYLCASSREGTGVTDTQYFGPGTRLTVL.

In this sample, this clone turned up once. The genes are TRBV7-2 and TRBJ1-4, with a weak D call TRBD1 (5 bases). Trimming cost V 5 bases and J 10 bases, with 17 bases left between them. The CDR3 spans 14 residues. Looked up from germline, CDR1 is SGHTA and CDR2 is FQGNSA. The CDR3 coding sequence is TGTGCCAGCAGCATGGGGGGAATTCCCGGAAAACTGTTTTTT. Amino acids: CASSMGGIPGKLFF.

This chain links TRBV27 with TRBJ1-2; weak D call: TRBD1 (5 bases). CDR1 is MNHEY, CDR2 SMNVEV, per germline (reference sequence). The CDR3 contains 13 residues. With 2 bases removed from V and 5 bases from J, the gap between germline ends came to 9 bases. The DNA of the CDR3 is TGTGCCAGCAGTTTAACAGGATTATATGGCTACACCTTC. The encoded protein is CASSLTGLYGYTF.